This entry concerns a single T cell receptor beta chain. This clone's antigen is unknown. It has no much larger one-base neighbor in the sample; base qualities were not kept. In total, more than 500 healthy bone marrow donors made up the cohort. Cohort members were all nominally healthy when sampled, although unrecorded immune exposures were likely present. The donor tested CMV seronegative, placing the donor among the 352 seronegative members of the cohort. Every donor gave a peripheral blood sample, and the peripheral blood mononuclear cells from that sample were used for TCR beta sequencing. Genomic DNA extraction from the blood cell samples was performed with the Qiagen DNeasy Blood Extraction Kit. The junction carries 9 bases between V and J, which are trimmed by 6 bases and 4 bases respectively. The CDR3 sequence holds 12 residues, the cysteine and phenylalanine included. Only the CDR3 portion is preserved as DNA: 36 bases, with reading frame beginning at the first base. From a lookup of the germline V gene, CDR1 and CDR2 are SNHLY and FYNNEI.

The data derive from a study of cytomegalovirus exposure and HLA in healthy donors (TCRdb year 2017). Broadly, across the study: An earlier analysis of fewer than 750 of the donors reported over 250 Gb of sequence data and around 100 million unique TCR beta sequences obtained from around 180 million T cells. An early release that covered about 600 HLA-typed donors contained about 300 gigabases of sequencing data and tens of millions of unique TCR sequences. Among the roughly 370 genotyped donors, around 81% belonged to the genetic ancestry cluster associated with self-reported Caucasian donors. The study aimed to test whether cataloging public T cell receptors could reveal signatures of past pathogen exposure. The study profiled the T cell repertoires of hundreds of subjects by immunosequencing and related them to cytomegalovirus serostatus. A separate validation cohort of about 110 different subjects was used in addition to the 666-subject first cohort. High-throughput TCR immunosequencing, statistical association of individual TCRs with disease status, and machine learning were combined to predict cytomegalovirus infection status. In a later analysis, previously published TCR beta repertoires from more than 500 donors were re-analyzed and high-resolution HLA genotyping was added so that TCR occurrence patterns could be studied. Rather than using new phenotypic data, the later analysis identified candidate immune exposures from TCR beta sequences and from how often those sequences occurred across donors. In an earlier analysis of a few hundred of the donors, high-throughput TCR beta sequencing was used to judge whether each TCR beta V gene segment behaved as functional or pseudogenic. Alongside the repertoire data, information on donor age, sex, ethnicity and CMV serostatus was compiled. In a later genetic analysis, genome-wide SNP genotypes for about 55% of the 666 donors were used, and that subset was treated as a discovery cohort. Every repertoire in the discovery cohort had been generated on one and the same sequencing platform. Class I and class II HLA loci were covered by the typing at four-digit resolution. Typing coverage differed by locus: A, B, C, DRB1 and DQB1 were typed in roughly 620-630 donors, DQA1 in roughly 510, DPA1 in approximately 610, and DPB1 in about 450. Because of strong linkage in the cohort, roughly five DR-DQ haplotypes were treated as single units for association and clustering. On average, roughly 250,000 unique TCR beta nucleotide sequences were sequenced per donor among about 400 genotyped donors of the cohort, with about 19% of those sequences being non-productive. The paper's findings and limits, for the study overall: In a later genetic analysis, a missense DCLRE1C variant was associated with V-gene and J-gene trimming of TCR beta chains, and the association was replicated in an independent cohort. Because counts were too low, under 20 rarely observed V segments, including chromosome 9 orphons, were left out of the earlier analysis of approximately 500 of the donors. In a later analysis, most CMV-associated TCR beta chains were found to appear HLA-restricted, with HLA associations seemingly driven largely by CMV exposure. Three of the identified cytomegalovirus-associated TCR beta chains were confirmed in vitro to be specific for cytomegalovirus antigens. Because HLA typing was missing for some donors at each locus, association tests included only the typed subset. A cluster of highly shared sequence variants was judged likely to be a technical artifact of the sequencing pipeline. This cohort had only TCR beta chains sequenced, and the lack of alpha or paired-chain data limited which features could be detected. A later analysis found that HLA-associated TCR beta chains were more clonally expanded and had lower generation probabilities than equally common non-associated chains. The 87-base-pair reads could not distinguish some IMGT-functional V segments, including TRBV6-2 and TRBV6-3, so those segments were excluded. An earlier analysis of approximately 530 of the donors showed that most TCR beta V segments appeared in productive rearrangements either about 87% or about 30% of the time, which broadly matched IMGT annotations. Linkage disequilibrium might explain the correlated functional status among segregating V segments, but an unknown experimental factor could not be ruled out. A later analysis associated 15,000 or so TCR beta sequences with specific HLA alleles at a false discovery rate of 0.05. In a later genetic analysis, fewer N-insertions in productive TCRs were reported among donors in an Asian-associated ancestry cluster than the 666-donor mean. In both the original and validation cohorts, the classifier was reported to diagnose cytomegalovirus status with high specificity and sensitivity. A total of roughly 160 TCR beta chains were listed by the study as associated with cytomegalovirus. A further reported finding was that TCR beta sequences accurately predicted the HLA-A and HLA-B alleles for most subjects in the first cohort. In a later analysis, several top co-occurrence clusters were reported to appear linked to parvovirus B19, influenza, CMV and Epstein-Barr virus. For the cohort, immune exposure information was limited to CMV serostatus. While some public TCRs were present in many individuals, most TCR sequences turned up only very rarely across donors. In a later analysis, TCR association rates were found to vary across HLA loci, with the most associated TCRs seen for DRB1 alleles and the fewest for HLA-C alleles. The authors suggested that the approach could potentially be extended to other disease states and immunological phenotypes. Presence/absence analyses assumed roughly uniform sequencing depth across donors, an assumption that may not hold. When HLA alleles, especially DR and DQ, strongly co-occurred, attributing TCR associations to individual alleles was difficult.

To prepare the library, the immunoSEQ multiplex PCR assay was applied. For the multiplex PCR, a mixture combining 60 forward primers for TCR Vbeta segments and 13 reverse primers for TCR Jbeta segments was used. Amplification of the CDR3 region of rearranged TCR beta genes was performed with a multiplex PCR assay on genomic DNA. The amplified TCR beta libraries were sequenced on the Illumina HiSeq System as 87-base-pair reads. In the paper's pipeline: In a later analysis, 80 million or so unique TCR beta chains were counted across the approximately 670 repertoires, and approximately 11 million of these chains were shared by at least two donors. Raw reads were error-corrected and collapsed into unique sequences with a nearest-neighbor algorithm that merged closely related sequences to remove PCR and sequencing errors. Alignment of CDR3 sequences to IMGT reference sequences was used to assign V, D and J gene segments. For a sequence to be retained, a match of at least six nucleotides was required to both a V gene segment and a J gene segment. A rearrangement was called productive if the CDR3 had no stop codons and remained in frame with V and J, and every other rearrangement was called non-productive. CDR3 was defined by IMGT convention, running from the second conserved V-encoded cysteine to the conserved J-encoded phenylalanine. Sequences without an unambiguous match to a single V gene segment were excluded from the earlier analysis of 450 to 650 of the donors. An earlier analysis of about 600 of the donors called V segments functional above 56.7% productive rearrangements and segregating when the between-donor standard deviation exceeded 5%. A statistical classification framework was built to diagnose cytomegalovirus status from the catalog of TCR beta chain sequences. In a later analysis, TCR nucleotide sequences were compared against IMGT/GENE-DB human TR gene sequences so that V and J genes could be assigned. Using the TCRdist pipeline, a later analysis assigned CDR3 sequences along with most-parsimonious VDJ recombination scenarios. In a later analysis, each TCR beta chain was defined by its CDR3 amino acid sequence together with its V-gene family, and reads without a unique V-gene family were excluded. To address suspected cross-contamination and a sequencing artifact, a later analysis removed over 500 highly shared, low-generation-probability nucleotide sequences. For each public chain, a later analysis derived a clonal expansion index from normalized ranks of inferred template counts within each repertoire. A later analysis computed generation probabilities with a VDJ recombination model fitted to out-of-frame rearrangements, and checked the results against IGoR. In a later analysis, hypergeometric tests were used to score TCR-TCR, TCR-HLA and TCR-CMV co-occurrence, with a repertoire-size bias correction applied to TCR pairs. False discovery rates were estimated in a later analysis by permuting HLA or CMV assignments 20 times. In a later analysis, co-occurring TCRs were grouped using DBSCAN, with TCRdist sequence similarity added in when clustering inside HLA-allele-positive subsets. Repertoires with fewer than 30,000 or more than 120,000 public chains, plus five repertoires with anomalous nucleotide sharing, were excluded from co-occurrence clustering. Held by TCRdb, this immuneACCESS table contains in-frame sequences only and omits some clones. Under half of the omission traces to an unresolved V gene where checked; the cause of the rest is unknown. V and J calls and clone size are those listed in that table; D and trimming were worked out from the DNA. This sample comprises approximately 140,000 clones, roughly 74% of them detected only once. The ten biggest clones cover about 3.5% of the sample.

This receptor was obtained from a man between 35 and 55 years old in good health and CMV-seronegative. The sequence is built from TRBV2 and TRBJ1-1; the D gene is unclear. What was sequenced was PBMCs. The DNA sequence follows: TGTGCCAGCAGCCCAGGACTCACTGAAGCTTTCTTT. The resulting protein is CASSPGLTEAFF. The full variable domain, with segments outside the CDR3 supplied by the reference TRBV2 and TRBJ1-1 proteins, appears as EPEVTQTPSHQVTQMGQEVILRCVPISNHLYFYWYRQILGQKVEFLVSFYNNEISEKSEIFDDQFSVERPDGSNFTLKIRSTKLEDSAMYFCASSPGLTEAFFGQGTRLTVV.